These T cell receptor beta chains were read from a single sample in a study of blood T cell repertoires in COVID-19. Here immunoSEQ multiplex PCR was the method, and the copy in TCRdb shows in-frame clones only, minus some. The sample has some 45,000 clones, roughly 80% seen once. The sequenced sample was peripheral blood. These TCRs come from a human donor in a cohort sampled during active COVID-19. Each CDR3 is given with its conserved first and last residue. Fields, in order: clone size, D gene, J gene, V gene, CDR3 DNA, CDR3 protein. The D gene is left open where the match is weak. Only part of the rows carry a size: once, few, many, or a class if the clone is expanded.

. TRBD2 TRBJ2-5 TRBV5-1 TGCGCCAGCAGCTTAGCGGGAGCCCAAGAGACCCAGTACTTC CASSLAGAQETQYF
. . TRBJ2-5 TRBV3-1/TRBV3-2 TGTGCCAGCAGCCGGGACTCCACTCAAGAGACCCAGTACTTC CASSRDSTQETQYF
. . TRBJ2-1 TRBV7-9 TGTGCCAGCAGGCCTCTAGTGAGTGAGCAGTTCTTC CASRPLVSEQFF
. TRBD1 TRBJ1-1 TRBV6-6 TGTGCCAGCAGGTCCGGGACAGGGATTCAGAACACTGAAGCTTTCTTT CASRSGTGIQNTEAFF
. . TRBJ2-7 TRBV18 TGTGCCAGCAAGACAGCCTCCTACGAGCAGTACTTC CASKTASYEQYF
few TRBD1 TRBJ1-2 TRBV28 TGTGCCAGCAGTGCCTCGGGACAGGGATGGGACTATGGCTACACCTTC CASSASGQGWDYGYTF
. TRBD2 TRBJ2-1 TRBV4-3 TGCGCCAGCAGCCAAGATCTGAATAGCGGGAGGGCCGTTGGGTACAATGAGCAGTTCTTC CASSQDLNSGRAVGYNEQFF
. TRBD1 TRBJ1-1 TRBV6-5 TGTGCCAGCAGGTCAGGGGGTATGAACACTGAAGCTTTCTTT CASRSGGMNTEAFF
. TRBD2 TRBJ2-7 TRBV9 TGTGCCAGCAGCGTAGCTACGGGAGGGGGCTACGAGCAGTACTTC CASSVATGGGYEQYF
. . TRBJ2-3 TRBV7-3 TGTGCCAGCAGTCGCTCCCCCGGGCGGGAAGATACGCAGTATTTT CASSRSPGREDTQYF
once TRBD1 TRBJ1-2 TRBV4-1 TGCGCCAGCAGCCAGGTGGGACAGGAGAGAGGCTACACCTTC CASSQVGQERGYTF
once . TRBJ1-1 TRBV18 TGTGCCAGCTCACCGCTCTCCGGGAACACTGAAGCTTTCTTT CASSPLSGNTEAFF
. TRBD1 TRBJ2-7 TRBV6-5 TGTGCCAGCATCGGACAGGGGGTTAGGGAGCAGTACTTC CASIGQGVREQYF
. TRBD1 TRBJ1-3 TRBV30 TGTGCCTGGAGGGACAGGGCGAGGGGAAACACCATATATTTT CAWRDRARGNTIYF
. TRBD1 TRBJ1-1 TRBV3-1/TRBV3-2 TGTGCCAGCAGCCGCCGGGACAGCAACACTGAAGCTTTCTTT CASSRRDSNTEAFF
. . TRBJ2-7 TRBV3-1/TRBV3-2 TGTGCCAGCAGCCGACAGTACGAGCAGTACTTC CASSRQYEQYF
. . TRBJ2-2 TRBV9 TGTGCCAGCAGCGTAGGAATAGCGGCGAACACCGGGGAGCTGTTTTTT CASSVGIAANTGELFF
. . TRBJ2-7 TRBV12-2 TGTGCAAGTCGCCTCGGGGACAGTGGGACGTACGAGCAGTACTTC CASRLGDSGTYEQYF
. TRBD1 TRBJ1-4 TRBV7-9 TGTGCCAGCAGCCGAACCGGGACAGGGAATGAAAAACTGTTTTTT CASSRTGTGNEKLFF
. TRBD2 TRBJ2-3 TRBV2 TGTGCCAGCAGCGAAACTAGCGGGGGGCTTACAGATACGCAGTATTTT CASSETSGGLTDTQYF
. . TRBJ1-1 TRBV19 TGTGCCAGTAGTATGATAGCGACAACCCGAAACACTGAAGCTTTCTTT CASSMIATTRNTEAFF
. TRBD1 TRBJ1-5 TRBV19 TGTGCCAGTGGCGACAGGGTAGTGTCCCAGCATTTT CASGDRVVSQHF
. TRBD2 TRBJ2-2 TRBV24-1 TGTGCCACCAGTGATCGTAGCGGGAGAAGGGTCACCGGGGAGCTGTTTTTT CATSDRSGRRVTGELFF
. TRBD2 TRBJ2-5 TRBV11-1 TGTGCCAGCAGGACACTAGCGGGAGGAGGTGAGACCCAGTACTTC CASRTLAGGGETQYF
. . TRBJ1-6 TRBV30 TGTGCCTGGAGGCGGATGGCCCTCTCCTATAATTCACCCCTCCACTTT CAWRRMALSYNSPLHF
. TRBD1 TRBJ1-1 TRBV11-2 TGTGCCAGCAGCCCACAGGGGTCCCACACTGAAGCTTTCTTT CASSPQGSHTEAFF
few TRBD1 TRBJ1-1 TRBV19 TGTGCCAGTAGTATCGGACAGGGTAGAGGTACAATCTTT CASSIGQGRGTIF
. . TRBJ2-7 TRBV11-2 TGTGCCAGCAGCACTAGAGGCAACTACTACGAGCAGTACTTC CASSTRGNYYEQYF
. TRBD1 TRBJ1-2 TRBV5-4 TGTGCCAGCAGCCCCGACAGGGGAAGCGGCTACACCTTC CASSPDRGSGYTF
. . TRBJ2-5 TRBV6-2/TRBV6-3 TGTGCCAGCAGTTATGCCAGGAGGGAGACCCAGTACTTC CASSYARRETQYF
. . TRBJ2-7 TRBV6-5 TGTGCCAGCAGTTTGGGGGCCCACGAGCAGTACTTC CASSLGAHEQYF
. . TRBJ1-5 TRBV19 TGTGCCAGTGTCAGGGAGCGGGGTCAGCCCCAGCATTTT CASVRERGQPQHF